Listed below are T cell receptor beta chains from one sample, sequenced in a study of post-analysis software for immune sequencing data. One entry per CDR3 protein results from TCRdb running MiXCR on the PCR reads. The sample lists roughly 700,000 distinct CDR3 sequences; roughly 27% were seen once. The sequencing sample was made of blood. The receptor source for this set is a girl aged 10 to 17 with multiple sclerosis. Each CDR3 is given with its conserved first and last residue. Each record gives: V gene, J gene, clone size, D gene, CDR3 protein, CDR3 DNA. A D gene is named only where the DNA matches it firmly. Part of the rows lack a size; the others show once, few, many or a class for expanded clones.

V gene: TRBV5-1
J gene: TRBJ2-1
clone size: .
D gene: .
CDR3 protein: CASSFAGGSTAYNEQFF
CDR3 DNA: TGCGCCAGCAGCTTCGCCGGTGGCTCGACAGCCTACAATGAGCAGTTCTTC

V gene: TRBV2
J gene: TRBJ2-2
clone size: .
D gene: TRBD1
CDR3 protein: CASSGQAPNTGELFF
CDR3 DNA: TGTGCCAGCAGCGGACAGGCCCCGAACACCGGGGAGCTGTTTTTT

V gene: TRBV18
J gene: TRBJ1-6
clone size: few
D gene: .
CDR3 protein: CASSPLQNSPLHF
CDR3 DNA: TGTGCCAGCTCACCACTCCAGAATTCACCCCTCCACTTT

V gene: TRBV5-1
J gene: TRBJ2-7
clone size: few
D gene: TRBD2
CDR3 protein: CASSLAIGRAIYEQYF
CDR3 DNA: TGCGCCAGCAGCTTGGCCATCGGGAGGGCAATTTACGAGCAGTACTTC

V gene: TRBV27
J gene: TRBJ2-4
clone size: .
D gene: TRBD2
CDR3 protein: CASSPTLTSGRALGKNIQYF
CDR3 DNA: TGTGCCAGCAGCCCCACCCTGACTAGCGGGAGGGCCCTCGGCAAAAACATTCAGTACTTC

V gene: TRBV19
J gene: TRBJ2-1
clone size: .
D gene: .
CDR3 protein: CASSTTGIFYNEQFF
CDR3 DNA: TGTGCCAGTAGTACCACAGGGATATTCTACAATGAGCAGTTCTTC

V gene: TRBV12-3/TRBV12-4
J gene: TRBJ1-2
clone size: .
D gene: TRBD1
CDR3 protein: CASSQTGQKAGGDYTF
CDR3 DNA: TGTGCCAGCAGCCAGACGGGACAGAAGGCTGGCGGTGACTACACCTTC

V gene: TRBV4-1
J gene: TRBJ1-2
clone size: .
D gene: .
CDR3 protein: CASSQGFEDGYTF
CDR3 DNA: TGCGCCAGCAGCCAAGGGTTTGAGGATGGCTACACCTTC

V gene: TRBV10-3
J gene: TRBJ2-2
clone size: once
D gene: TRBD2
CDR3 protein: CAINSGGATNTGELFF
CDR3 DNA: TGTGCCATCAACAGCGGGGGGGCAACGAACACCGGGGAACTGTTTTTT

V gene: TRBV7-2
J gene: TRBJ2-5
clone size: many
D gene: TRBD2
CDR3 protein: CASSLAGTSGGETQYF
CDR3 DNA: TGTGCCAGCAGCTTAGCCGGGACTAGCGGGGGAGAGACCCAGTACTTC

V gene: TRBV7-2
J gene: TRBJ2-1
clone size: many
D gene: .
CDR3 protein: CAILIGERRNEQFF
CDR3 DNA: TGTGCCATCCTCATCGGGGAGCGTCGCAATGAGCAGTTCTTC

V gene: TRBV7-2
J gene: TRBJ2-3
clone size: .
D gene: .
CDR3 protein: CASSPASPPDTQYF
CDR3 DNA: TGTGCCAGCAGCCCGGCCTCACCCCCGGATACGCAGTATTTT

V gene: TRBV29-1
J gene: TRBJ1-2
clone size: .
D gene: .
CDR3 protein: CSVSVGPNYGYTF
CDR3 DNA: TGCAGCGTGTCCGTTGGACCCAACTATGGCTACACCTTC

V gene: TRBV20-1
J gene: TRBJ1-5
clone size: .
D gene: .
CDR3 protein: CSASPPGGLRNQPQHF
CDR3 DNA: TGCAGTGCGTCCCCGCCGGGGGGACTAAGAAATCAGCCCCAGCATTTT

V gene: TRBV3-1
J gene: TRBJ2-5
clone size: .
D gene: TRBD2
CDR3 protein: CASSQDSTREGRETQYF
CDR3 DNA: TGTGCCAGCAGCCAAGACTCTACGCGGGAGGGCCGGGAGACCCAGTACTTC

V gene: TRBV9
J gene: TRBJ2-1
clone size: .
D gene: TRBD2
CDR3 protein: CASSAGTSGRYDEQFF
CDR3 DNA: TGTGCCAGCAGCGCTGGGACTAGCGGGAGGTACGATGAGCAGTTCTTC

V gene: TRBV12-3/TRBV12-4
J gene: TRBJ2-7
clone size: .
D gene: .
CDR3 protein: CASSHWDSSEQYF
CDR3 DNA: TGTGCCAGCAGTCACTGGGACTCGTCCGAGCAGTACTTC

V gene: TRBV5-1
J gene: TRBJ2-3
clone size: .
D gene: .
CDR3 protein: CASSLSRQDTQYF
CDR3 DNA: TGCGCCAGCAGCTTGTCTCGACAAGATACGCAGTATTTT

V gene: TRBV6-6
J gene: TRBJ1-4
clone size: .
D gene: .
CDR3 protein: CASSYSWRGNEKLFF
CDR3 DNA: TGTGCCAGCAGTTACTCATGGAGGGGGAATGAAAAACTGTTTTTT

V gene: TRBV12-3/TRBV12-4
J gene: TRBJ2-7
clone size: many
D gene: .
CDR3 protein: CASSLGRLEQYF
CDR3 DNA: TGTGCCAGCAGTTTAGGGAGACTCGAGCAGTACTTC

V gene: TRBV6-2/TRBV6-3
J gene: TRBJ2-7
clone size: .
D gene: TRBD1
CDR3 protein: CASGIRDRGSYEQYF
CDR3 DNA: TGTGCCAGCGGAATCCGGGACAGGGGCTCCTACGAGCAGTACTTC

V gene: TRBV7-2
J gene: TRBJ2-1
clone size: few
D gene: .
CDR3 protein: CASSARAGEQFF
CDR3 DNA: TGTGCCAGCAGCGCCCGGGCTGGTGAGCAGTTCTTC

V gene: TRBV29-1
J gene: TRBJ2-1
clone size: .
D gene: .
CDR3 protein: CSLRQGSYNEQFF
CDR3 DNA: TGCAGCCTTCGGCAGGGCTCCTACAATGAGCAGTTCTTC

V gene: TRBV4-1
J gene: TRBJ2-7
clone size: .
D gene: TRBD2
CDR3 protein: CASSQDRLAADYEQYF
CDR3 DNA: TGCGCCAGCAGCCAAGATCGCCTAGCGGCCGACTACGAGCAGTACTTC

V gene: TRBV4-3
J gene: TRBJ1-2
clone size: .
D gene: .
CDR3 protein: CASSQDLRGGTYGYTF
CDR3 DNA: TGCGCCAGCAGCCAAGATTTACGGGGAGGCACCTATGGCTACACCTTC

V gene: TRBV10-3
J gene: TRBJ2-5
clone size: .
D gene: .
CDR3 protein: CAISSHLEKVQETQYF
CDR3 DNA: TGTGCCATCAGCTCCCATTTAGAAAAGGTACAAGAGACCCAGTACTTC

V gene: TRBV15
J gene: TRBJ1-6
clone size: few
D gene: TRBD1
CDR3 protein: CATSTGDSNNSPLHF
CDR3 DNA: TGTGCCACCAGCACGGGGGACAGTAATAATTCACCCCTCCACTTT

V gene: TRBV20-1
J gene: TRBJ1-1
clone size: few
D gene: .
CDR3 protein: CSARPTGRNTEAFF
CDR3 DNA: TGCAGTGCTAGGCCGACAGGTAGGAACACTGAAGCTTTCTTT

V gene: TRBV12-3/TRBV12-4
J gene: TRBJ1-1
clone size: .
D gene: TRBD1
CDR3 protein: CASSLHRGRGTEAFF
CDR3 DNA: TGTGCCAGCAGTTTACACAGGGGGCGCGGGACTGAAGCTTTCTTT

V gene: TRBV15
J gene: TRBJ2-1
clone size: .
D gene: .
CDR3 protein: CATSRAGRRYNEQFF
CDR3 DNA: TGTGCCACCAGCAGAGCAGGGCGGCGATACAATGAGCAGTTCTTC

V gene: TRBV6-1
J gene: TRBJ2-3
clone size: .
D gene: TRBD1
CDR3 protein: CASSFDRVSTDTQYF
CDR3 DNA: TGTGCCAGCAGTTTCGACAGGGTTAGCACAGATACGCAGTATTTT

V gene: TRBV28
J gene: TRBJ1-1
clone size: .
D gene: TRBD1
CDR3 protein: CASSLAPGQEVPEAFF
CDR3 DNA: TGTGCCAGCAGTTTAGCACCGGGACAGGAGGTACCTGAAGCTTTCTTT

V gene: TRBV20-1
J gene: TRBJ2-5
clone size: .
D gene: TRBD2
CDR3 protein: CSARELLAGVRETQYF
CDR3 DNA: TGCAGTGCTAGAGAACTACTAGCGGGAGTTCGGGAGACCCAGTACTTC

V gene: TRBV6-5
J gene: TRBJ1-2
clone size: .
D gene: TRBD1
CDR3 protein: CASSSAPGQGMYGYTF
CDR3 DNA: TGTGCCAGCAGTTCCGCTCCGGGACAGGGGATGTATGGCTACACCTTC

V gene: TRBV29-1
J gene: TRBJ2-2
clone size: few
D gene: TRBD2
CDR3 protein: CSVARGLAGVGELFF
CDR3 DNA: TGCAGCGTTGCCCGGGGACTAGCGGGAGTCGGGGAGCTGTTTTTT

V gene: TRBV7-2
J gene: TRBJ2-1
clone size: .
D gene: .
CDR3 protein: CASSSYVGGEGEQFF
CDR3 DNA: TGTGCCAGCAGCTCCTATGTGGGCGGCGAGGGGGAGCAGTTCTTC

V gene: TRBV4-3
J gene: TRBJ1-2
clone size: .
D gene: .
CDR3 protein: CASSQGPGGGYGYTF
CDR3 DNA: TGCGCCAGCAGCCAAGGCCCCGGCGGGGGCTATGGCTACACCTTC